In this sample, the clone carrying this T cell receptor beta chain turned up a few times. Antigen specificity is unknown. Germline V gene sequence: CDR1 GTSNPN, CDR2 SVGIG (reference sequence). The ends were cut back, 3 bases at V and 3 bases at J, with 12 bases in the middle. This CDR3 has 13 amino acids. Each CDR3 protein gets one entry after TCRdb re-called the 5' RACE reads with MiXCR. Of around 150,000 distinct CDR3 sequences listed, 6% to 7.5% are singletons. This record belongs to a study of T cells after yellow fever vaccination. Overall study findings and caveats: A large majority of primary-vaccination clones showed up again after the booster (96% CD4, 75% to 90% CD8).

The sequence was collected from a young man who received the YFV17D yellow fever vaccine. The sequenced sample was CD4+ T cells sorted from PBMCs, obtained about 5 days after the first yellow fever vaccination. The V call is TRBV30, the J call TRBJ2-7; D call uncertain. The CDR3: CAWRSSTHYEQYF. The CDR3 DNA is TGTGCCTGGAGATCCAGTACCCACTACGAGCAGTACTTC. The full variable domain, rest sourced from reference TRBV30 and TRBJ2-7, is SQTIHQWPATLVQPVGSPLSLECTVEGTSNPNLYWYRQAAGRGLQLLFYSVGIGQISSEVPQNLSASRPQDRQFILSSKKLLLSDSGFYLCAWRSSTHYEQYFGPGTRLTVT.